This TCR beta chain derives from a study of vaccination effects on CD4 cells after COVID-19. General study findings and limits: Infection-derived and vaccine-derived clones contracted markedly late after vaccination.

Assay: immunoSEQ multiplex PCR; the TCRdb copy retains only in-frame clones and omits some. Of about 65,000 clones listed, 60% to 80% are singletons. Germline V gene lookup returns CDR1 SGHAT and CDR2 FQNNGV. CDR3 size: 15 residues. Trimming removed 3 bases at V and 9 bases at J, with 15 bases between. Before any sequencing was done, the ViraFEST assay used viral peptide pools to expand antigen-specific CD4+ T cells. The culture ran for 10 days, and then CD4+ T cells were isolated. In the vaccine recipients, nucleocapsid antibodies were negative and there was no prior SARS-CoV-2 infection. Of note for this clone: What it binds is unknown.

The rearrangement links TRBV11-2 to TRBJ1-6; the D is unclear. The TCR sequence derives from a human donor who received a COVID-19 vaccine. The source was CD4+ T cells from PBMCs cultured with HCoV-NL63 spike peptides, collected before COVID-19 vaccination. DNA for the CDR3: TGTGCCAGCAGCTTGCGCTACTTAACCCCTTCACCCCTCCACTTT. Translated: CASSLRYLTPSPLHF.